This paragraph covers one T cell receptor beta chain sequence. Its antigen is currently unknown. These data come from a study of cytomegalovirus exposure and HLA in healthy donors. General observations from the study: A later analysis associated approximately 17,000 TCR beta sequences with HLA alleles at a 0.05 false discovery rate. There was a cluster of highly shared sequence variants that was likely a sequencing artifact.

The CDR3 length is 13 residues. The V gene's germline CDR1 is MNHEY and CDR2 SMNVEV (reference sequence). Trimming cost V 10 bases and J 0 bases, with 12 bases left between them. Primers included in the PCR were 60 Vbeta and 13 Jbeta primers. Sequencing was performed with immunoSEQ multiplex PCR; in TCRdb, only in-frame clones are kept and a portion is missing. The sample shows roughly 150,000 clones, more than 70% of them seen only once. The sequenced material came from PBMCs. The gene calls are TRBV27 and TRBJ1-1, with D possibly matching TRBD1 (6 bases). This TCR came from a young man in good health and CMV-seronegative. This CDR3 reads CATLDSLNTEAFF. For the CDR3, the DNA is TGTGCCACCCTGGACAGCTTGAACACTGAAGCTTTCTTT.